This T cell receptor beta chain was sequenced for a study of T cell repertoires in cytomegalovirus infection. Study-wide context: In public TCR beta signatures, there were indications of both CMV infection and matching HLA type. Study results and limitations: There were HLA-C-restricted CMV-specific TCR beta clonotypes dominating the ex vivo response.

From the reads, TCRdb called clonotypes with MiXCR, one entry per CDR3 protein. The sample includes roughly 700,000 distinct CDR3 sequences, roughly 36% of them seen just once. About this clonotype itself: Antigen: not known.

The CDR3 contains 13 residues. V dropped 6 bases and J dropped 0 bases, with 12 bases sitting between them. Germline V CDR1 and CDR2: DFQATT, SNEGSKA (reference sequence). The sample in question was cultured PBMCs, obtained from culture after CMV antigen stimulation. The V call is TRBV20-1, the J call TRBJ2-7; D remains ambiguous. This sequence was found in a human donor in good health (CMV status not recorded). Some clones in this sample may be carry-over from other donors' samples. The CDR3 DNA is TGCAGTGCGTTCAGTGGCCCCTCCTACGAGCAGTACTTC. It encodes CSAFSGPSYEQYF.